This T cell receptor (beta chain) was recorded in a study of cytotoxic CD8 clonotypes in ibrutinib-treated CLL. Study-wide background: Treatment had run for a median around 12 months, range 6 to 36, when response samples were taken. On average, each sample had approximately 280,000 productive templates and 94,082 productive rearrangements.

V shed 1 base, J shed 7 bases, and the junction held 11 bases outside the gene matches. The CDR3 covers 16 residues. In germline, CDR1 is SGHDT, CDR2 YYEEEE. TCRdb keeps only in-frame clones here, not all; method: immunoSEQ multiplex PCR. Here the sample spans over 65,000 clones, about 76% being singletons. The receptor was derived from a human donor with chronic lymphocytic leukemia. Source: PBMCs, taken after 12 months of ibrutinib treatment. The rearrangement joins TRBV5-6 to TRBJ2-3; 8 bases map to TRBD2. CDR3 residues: CASSLLGGTSVYTQYF. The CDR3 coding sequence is TGTGCCAGCAGCTTGTTGGGCGGGACTAGTGTTTATACGCAGTATTTT.